This T cell receptor beta chain was observed in a study of blood T cell repertoires in COVID-19. Study details: The United States, Italy and Spain supplied acute and convalescent COVID-19 samples. T cells, B-cell-depleted T cells, or PBMCs supplied cDNA or gDNA.

The germline CDR1 and CDR2 sequences are LNHDA and SQIVND (reference sequence). Trimming removed 7 bases from V and 6 bases from J, with 20 bases in between. This CDR3 has 15 residues. Authors' analysis steps: Reference gene primer amplification in the assay estimated nucleated cell counts. Sequenced by immunoSEQ multiplex PCR; TCRdb stores in-frame clones only, minus some. The DNA was the basis for D and trimming; V, J and clone size are from that table. The sample lists tens of thousands of clones; 85% to 90% were seen once. The TCR comes from a woman older than 75 with active COVID-19. The chain recombines TRBV19 with TRBJ2-3; possibly TRBD1 for D (6 bases). What was sequenced was peripheral blood. This CDR3 is CASTQDPARGDTQYF. The CDR3, as DNA: TGTGCCAGTACCCAGGACCCGGCAAGGGGGGATACGCAGTATTTT.